Given below is one T cell receptor beta chain in context. Its antigen is not yet known. No qualities accompany the bases; no much larger clone lies one base away. The V and J ends are trimmed by 1 base and 9 bases, leaving 13 bases between them. Looking up the germline V gene (reference sequence) yields CDR1 LNHDA and CDR2 SQIVND. The CDR3 starts with the cysteine, ends with the phenylalanine, and has 13 residues. Of the read, only the CDR3 DNA is kept; its 39 bases are in frame from base 1. The data derive from a study of radiotherapy plus CTLA-4 blockade in lung cancer (dated by TCRdb to 2016 to 2018). At the level of the whole study: Among enrolled patients, roughly 17% had an objective response and 25% to 40% reached disease control.

Overall study outcomes, separate from this receptor: After treatment with radiotherapy and ipilimumab, TCR clones that originated in tumors expanded in peripheral blood. The strongest predictors of response, as reported, were early dynamic changes in blood T cell clones along with a rise in serum interferon-beta after radiation.

Focal radiation therapy combined with CTLA-4 blockade (ipilimumab) was tested in patients with chemo-refractory metastatic non-small-cell lung cancer. Libraries were constructed by the immunoSEQ multiplex PCR assay. Not all clones reach the TCRdb copy of this immuneACCESS table, which keeps in-frame sequences only. Checked studies attribute under half of the gap to unresolved V genes and leave the rest unexplained. This sample lists some 120,000 clones; more than 75% were detected once. The top ten constitute around 3.3% of the sample. This TCR was sampled from a human donor with non-small cell lung cancer that progressed on radiotherapy plus ipilimumab. Some clones in this sample may be carry-over from other donors' samples. The material sequenced was peripheral blood, taken from a patient treated with radiotherapy plus ipilimumab. Here the chain combines TRBV19 and TRBJ2-7; no D segment can be confidently identified. The CDR3 is CASSIAGPEVQYF. The nucleotide sequence is given as TGTGCCAGTAGTATAGCGGGCCCAGAAGTGCAGTACTTC.